The 26 T cell receptor beta chains presented below share a single source sample, sequenced in a study of graft-versus-host responses after intestinal transplantation. Their antigen targets remain unknown. Assay: immunoSEQ multiplex PCR; the TCRdb copy retains only in-frame clones and omits some. The sample consists of approximately 76,000 clones, under 90% of them appearing once. This specimen consisted of unstimulated CD4+ T cells sorted from spleen or lymph node cells, obtained before transplant. The receptors here all came from a human donor who was the organ donor for an intestinal transplant.

The chain has TRBV10-3 and TRBJ2-1; 9 positions match TRBD2. Trimming took 6 bases from V and 8 from J; bases not matched to a gene: 11. This CDR3 is built from 15 residues. Germline CDR1 and CDR2: ENHRY and SYGVKD. The CDR3 sequence is CAIRLGTSLVDEQFF. DNA for the CDR3: TGTGCCATCAGATTAGGGACTAGCCTAGTTGATGAGCAGTTCTTC.

A few counts support this clone. The V call is TRBV5-5, the J call TRBJ2-2; D possibly corresponds to TRBD2 (5 bases). With 1 base removed from V and 3 bases from J, the gap between germline ends came to 10 bases. CDR1 is SGHKS, CDR2 YYEKEE, per germline (reference sequence). The CDR3 runs to 15 residues. The CDR3 here is CASSLLASDTGELFF. CDR3 DNA sequence: TGTGCCAGCAGCTTGTTAGCGAGTGACACCGGGGAGCTGTTTTTT.

CDR3 in amino acids: CASSLFRGANEKLFF. In DNA form, the CDR3 reads TGTGCCAGCAGTTTATTCCGCGGGGCTAATGAAAAACTGTTTTTT. This sequence joins TRBV28 and TRBJ1-4, with no clear D. Trimming stripped 1 base from V and 3 bases from J, with 9 bases between. Germline CDR1 MDHEN, CDR2 SYDVKM. The CDR3 extends over 15 amino acids.

The chain couples TRBV27 to TRBJ1-2; 9 nucleotides agree with TRBD1. Germline loops: CDR1 MNHEY, CDR2 SMNVEV (reference sequence). The CDR3 has 12 amino acids. J lost 8 bases, V lost 8 bases, and 6 bases had no gene match. In DNA, the CDR3 is TGTGCCAGCCAGACAGGGGGAAAGGGCTACACCTTC. This sequence encodes CASQTGGKGYTF.

As regards this clone: The sample carries other DNA sequences with the same CDR3. V usage is TRBV5-6 and J usage is TRBJ2-3; weak D call: TRBD1 (5 bases). The germline V gene encodes CDR1 SGHDT and CDR2 YYEEEE. This CDR3 contains 13 residues. V was pared by 3 bases and J by 3 bases, with 8 bases between. The CDR3 region is CASSSQGTDTQYF. In DNA form, the CDR3 reads TGTGCCAGCAGCTCTCAGGGAACAGATACGCAGTATTTT.

The V gene is TRBV5-8, the J gene TRBJ1-2; no clear D gene. CDR3 length: 12 residues. V was cut by 0 bases and J by 5 bases, with 5 bases left in between. Germline V gives CDR1 SGHTS, CDR2 YDEGEE. The CDR3, as DNA: TGTGCCAGCAGCTTGGGAGGTTATGGCTACACCTTC. Translation gives CASSLGGYGYTF. The whole variable domain, filled in from reference TRBV5-8 and TRBJ1-2, reads EAGVTQSPTHLIKTRGQQATLRCSPISGHTSVYWYQQALGLGLQFLLWYDEGEERNRGNFPPRFSGRQFPNYSSELNVNALELEDSALYLCASSLGGYGYTFGSGTRLTVV.

The chain combines TRBV2 with TRBJ1-1; D gene ambiguous. There are 13 residues in the CDR3. Per germline, CDR1 SNHLY and CDR2 FYNNEI. The ends were cut back, 5 bases at V and 0 bases at J, with 7 bases in the middle. The CDR3 region has the DNA TGTGCCAGCAGTCCAGTCATGAACACTGAAGCTTTCTTT. It is translated as CASSPVMNTEAFF.

The rearrangement uses TRBV18 and TRBJ2-7, with 9 positions matching TRBD1. Germline V gene sequence: CDR1 KGHSH, CDR2 LQKENI. The CDR3 is 14 amino acids. Trimming cost V 3 bases and J 3 bases; bases outside gene matches: 3. DNA of the CDR3: TGTGCCAGCTCACCGAGGACAGGGGACTACGAGCAGTACGTC. The encoded protein is CASSPRTGDYEQYV.

This rearrangement joins TRBV15 to TRBJ1-4; maybe TRBD1 (5 bases). The V gene lost 0 bases and the J gene lost 8 bases, with 16 bases spanning the gap. CDR3 length equals 16 residues. Germline V gene sequence: CDR1 LNHNV, CDR2 YYDKDF (reference sequence). The CDR3 protein is CATSRETGRVGEKLFF. Written as DNA, the CDR3 is TGTGCCACCAGCAGAGAGACGGGCAGGGTAGGGGAAAAACTGTTTTTT.

The rearrangement joins TRBV7-3 to TRBJ2-3, with a possible D match to TRBD1 (5 bases). V shed 0 bases and J shed 1 base, with 5 bases lying between them. The CDR3 loop spans 14 amino acids. The germline V gene has CDR1 SGHTA and CDR2 FQGTGA. As DNA, the CDR3 is TGTGCCAGCAGCTTAACAGGGGGCACAGATACGCAGTATTTT. Translating gives CASSLTGGTDTQYF.

This clone was seen only once. J is TRBJ1-1 and V is TRBV7-2, with D unclear. Deletions cut 0 bases from V and 7 bases from J, with 9 bases between. This CDR3 contains 13 residues. Germline CDR1 and CDR2: SGHTA and FQGNSA. In nucleotides, the CDR3 is TGTGCCAGCAGCTTAGCGAAGAGTGGTGAAGCTTTCTTT. Amino acid sequence: CASSLAKSGEAFF.

This sequence joins TRBV9 and TRBJ2-5; 7 bases map to TRBD1. Germline V gives CDR1 SGDLS, CDR2 YYNGEE. The CDR3 consists of 14 residues. With 0 bases clipped from V and 4 bases from J, the junction kept 3 bases outside the gene matches. The CDR3 bases are TGTGCCAGCAGCGTAGACAGGGACAGAGAGACCCAGTACTTC. It is translated as CASSVDRDRETQYF.

V and J are TRBV2 and TRBJ1-2; TRBD1 aligns across 12 bases. CDR3 length: 14 amino acids. CDR1 SNHLY and CDR2 FYNNEI come from the germline V gene. V gave up 6 bases and J gave up 5 bases; unmatched junction bases: 4. The chain's CDR3 is CASRAGQGAYGYTF. CDR3 sequence (DNA): TGTGCCAGCAGGGCGGGACAGGGGGCTTATGGCTACACCTTC.

The rearrangement links TRBV9 to TRBJ2-3; 8 nucleotides align to TRBD2. V dropped 0 bases and J dropped 7; count of bases not matched to a gene: 10. This CDR3 spans 16 amino acids. Germline V gene lookup returns CDR1 SGDLS and CDR2 YYNGEE. The CDR3 nucleotides read TGTGCCAGCAGCGTAGAACCAACGGGGGGGACTAATACGCAGTATTTT. The encoded protein is CASSVEPTGGTNTQYF.

The chain links TRBV7-2 to TRBJ2-1, with 11 bases lining up with TRBD2. Trimming took 3 bases from V and 9 from J; bases not matched to a gene: 4. The germline V gene has CDR1 SGHTA and CDR2 FQGNSA. This CDR3 is built from 14 residues. In DNA form, the CDR3 reads TGTGCCAGCAGCTTTAGCGGGGGGGCCGGTGAGCAGTTCTTC. Amino acids: CASSFSGGAGEQFF.

The chain is built from TRBV28 and TRBJ1-2; weak D call: TRBD1 (6 bases). Germline V gene lookup returns CDR1 MDHEN and CDR2 SYDVKM. Trimming pared 4 bases from V and 4 bases from J, leaving 16 bases between. CDR3 length: 15 residues. The CDR3 DNA sequence: TGTGCCAGCAGTTCAACAGGGAGTGATGGCTATGGCTACACCTTC. It specifies CASSSTGSDGYGYTF.

The chain has TRBV20-1 and TRBJ2-3, with D hard to call. Trimming removed 5 bases from V and 5 bases from J, with 8 bases in between. Looked up from germline, CDR1 is DFQATT and CDR2 is SNEGSKA (reference sequence). CDR3 size: 11 residues. CDR3 residues: CSASPRDTQYF. The CDR3 DNA is TGCAGTGCTTCCCCCAGAGATACGCAGTATTTT.

This rearrangement joins TRBV6-5 to TRBJ1-6, with D maybe TRBD1 (6 bases). CDR3 length equals 13 residues. V was pared by 6 bases and J by 7 bases, with 10 bases between. Germline V CDR1 and CDR2: MNHEY, SVGAGI. The CDR3 DNA reads as TGTGCCAGCAGCCAGGGGAAAAATTCACCCCTCCACTTT. As protein: CASSQGKNSPLHF.

Only one count was recorded for this clone. V and J are TRBV5-1 and TRBJ2-2; 8 bases line up with TRBD1. The CDR3 runs to 15 residues. V trimming: 1 base; J trimming: 6 bases; junction bases outside the gene matches: 5. Per germline, CDR1 SGHRS and CDR2 YFSETQ. The DNA for the CDR3 is TGCGCCAGCAGCTTGTATCCAGGGGGCTCCGGGGAGCTGTTTTTT. Amino acids: CASSLYPGGSGELFF. The full variable domain, rest sourced from reference TRBV5-1 and TRBJ2-2, is KAGVTQTPRYLIKTRGQQVTLSCSPISGHRSVSWYQQTPGQGLQFLFEYFSETQRNKGNFPGRFSGRQFSNSRSEMNVSTLELGDSALYLCASSLYPGGSGELFFGEGSRLTVL.

The DNA of the CDR3 is TGTGCCAGCAGTTCTCTAGCGGGGGGGCACAATGAGCAGTTCTTC. Translation: CASSSLAGGHNEQFF. This chain uses TRBV6-5 with TRBJ2-1; 12 bases are a match to TRBD2. The CDR3 is 15 residues long. Per germline, CDR1 MNHEY and CDR2 SVGAGI. V lost 4 bases, J lost 5 bases, and 3 bases stayed unmatched.

This clone was found once. The chain links TRBV28 to TRBJ2-2; D gene ambiguous. The V and J ends lost 2 bases and 4 bases respectively, with 8 bases between them. Germline assignment: CDR1 MDHEN and CDR2 SYDVKM. The CDR3 extends over 14 amino acids. CDR3 in amino acids: CASSLKQITGELFF. In DNA, the CDR3 is TGTGCCAGCAGTTTAAAACAGATCACCGGGGAGCTGTTTTTT.

The J gene is TRBJ1-2, the V gene TRBV7-2; 8 bases align to TRBD1. CDR3 size: 15 residues. With V trimmed by 3 bases and J by 4 bases, 7 bases remained unmatched. The germline gives CDR1 SGHTA, CDR2 FQGNSA. CDR3 sequence (DNA): TGTGCCAGCAGCTTGACAGGGGCCGGTAGCTATGGCTACACCTTC. This encodes CASSLTGAGSYGYTF.

The J gene is TRBJ2-2, the V gene TRBV5-1, with D maybe TRBD2 (6 bases). Germline CDR1 is SGHRS and CDR2 is YFSETQ. This CDR3 is 15 amino acids long. Trimming pared 4 bases from V and 1 base from J, leaving 11 bases between. In DNA, the CDR3 is TGCGCCAGCAGCATGACCGGGGGGAACACCGGGGAGCTGTTTTTT. This translates into CASSMTGGNTGELFF.

J is TRBJ1-5 and V is TRBV6-1, with 9 positions matching TRBD1. Germline V gene sequence: CDR1 MNHNS, CDR2 SASEGT. The CDR3 extends over 16 amino acids. After removal of 2 bases from V and 6 bases from J, the junction contained 8 bases not matched to a gene. Here the CDR3 DNA reads TGTGCCAGCAGTGAACAGACAGGGGGTGGCAGTCAGCCCCAGCATTTT. This codes for CASSEQTGGGSQPQHF.

In nucleotides, the CDR3 is TGTGCCAGTAGAGGGCAGGGGGGTGAAAAACTGTTTTTT. Protein product: CASRGQGGEKLFF. The gene calls are TRBV19 and TRBJ1-4; the match to TRBD1 covers 7 bases. CDR1 and CDR2 from the germline V gene are LNHDA and SQIVND (reference sequence). This CDR3 spans 13 amino acids. The ends lost 6 bases at V and 7 bases at J; junction bases unmatched: 5.

The chain recombines TRBV4-1 with TRBJ2-6; D not certain. The CDR3 sequence is 17 residues long. From germline, CDR1 is MGHRA and CDR2 YSYEKL. The V gene lost 0 bases and the J gene lost 2 bases, with 11 bases spanning the gap. CDR3 nucleotide sequence: TGCGCCAGCAGCCAAGATCTTACGAGTACTGGGGCCAACGTCCTGACTTTC. As protein: CASSQDLTSTGANVLTF.